This TCR beta chain was identified in a study of patients and donors after allogeneic stem cell transplantation. MiXCR, applied by TCRdb to the RT-PCR reads, yields one record per CDR3 protein. Among about a million distinct CDR3 sequences listed, more than 15% were seen once. The V and J ends lost 3 bases and 6 bases respectively, with 12 bases between them. The CDR3 has 15 amino acids. The chain recombines TRBV12-3 or TRBV12-4 with TRBJ1-6; D uncertain. This TCR derives from a human donor who was either an allogeneic HSCT recipient or a stem cell or donor lymphocyte infusion donor (not recorded which). It is not recorded whose cells these are; they may come from a transplant donor. The sequenced material came from blood, either unsorted or a sorted T cell fraction (not recorded which). CDR3 sequence reads: CASSFSLRGNSPLHF. The DNA for the CDR3 is TGTGCCAGCAGTTTCTCATTACGCGGTAATTCACCCCTCCACTTT.